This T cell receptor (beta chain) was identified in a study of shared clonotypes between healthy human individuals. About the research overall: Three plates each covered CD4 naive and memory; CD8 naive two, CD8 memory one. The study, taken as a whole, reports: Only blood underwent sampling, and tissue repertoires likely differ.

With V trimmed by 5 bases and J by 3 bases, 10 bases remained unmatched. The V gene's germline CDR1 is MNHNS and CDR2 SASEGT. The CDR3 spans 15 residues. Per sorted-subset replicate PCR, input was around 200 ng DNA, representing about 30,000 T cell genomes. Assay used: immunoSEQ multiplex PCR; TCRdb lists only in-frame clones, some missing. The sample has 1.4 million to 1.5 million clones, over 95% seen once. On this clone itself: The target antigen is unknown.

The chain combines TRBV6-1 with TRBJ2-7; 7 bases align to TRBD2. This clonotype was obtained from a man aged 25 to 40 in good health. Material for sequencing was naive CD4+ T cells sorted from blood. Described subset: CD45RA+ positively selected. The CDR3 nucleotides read TGTGCCAGCAGTCTACCAGCGGGATCCCTCTACGAGCAGTACTTC. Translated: CASSLPAGSLYEQYF.